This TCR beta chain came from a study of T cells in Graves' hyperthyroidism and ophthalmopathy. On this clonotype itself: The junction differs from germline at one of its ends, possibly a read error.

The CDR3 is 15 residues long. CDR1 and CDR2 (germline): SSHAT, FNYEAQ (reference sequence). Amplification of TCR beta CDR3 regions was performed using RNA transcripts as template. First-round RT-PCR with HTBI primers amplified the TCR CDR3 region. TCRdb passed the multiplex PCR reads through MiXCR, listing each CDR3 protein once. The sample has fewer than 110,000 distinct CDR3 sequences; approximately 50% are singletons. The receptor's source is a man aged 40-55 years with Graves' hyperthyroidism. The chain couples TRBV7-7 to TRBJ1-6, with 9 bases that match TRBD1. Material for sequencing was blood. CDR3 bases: TGTGCTAGCAGCTTGGGGACAGGGAGAAATTCACCCCTCCGCTTT. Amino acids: CASSLGTGRNSPLRF.